This T cell receptor beta chain was found in a study of Ad26.COV2.S vaccination and SARS-CoV-2 variants (dated by TCRdb to 2020 to 2023). The study in broad terms: TCRbeta repertoire sequencing served as the tool for gauging how specific and how broad the SARS-CoV-2-reactive T cell receptors were following Ad26.COV2.S vaccination. The TCR-sequenced set comprised around 30 samples: around 20 Ad26.COV2.S vaccine recipients, 5 placebo recipients and 8 SARS-CoV-2 convalescent individuals. What the work shows at the level of the full study, not this receptor alone: Vaccine and placebo recipients had similar non-spike TCR breadth, a finding consistent with the vaccine containing only spike. Ad26.COV2.S recipients had higher spike-specific TCR breadth than placebo recipients (P = 0.0014). After vaccination, spike-specific CD8+ and CD4+ T cell responses were reported to show substantial breadth. It was noted by the authors that total T cell responses may have been underestimated by the TCR breadth and depth analyses.

The immunoSEQ Assay was the method used to sequence TCRbeta CDR3 regions. After extraction, genomic DNA underwent amplification by bias-controlled multiplex PCR, followed by high-throughput sequencing. As for how the authors treated the data: To quantify the absolute abundance of every unique TCRbeta CDR3 region, sequences were collapsed and filtered. T cell fraction was estimated by normalizing TCRbeta template counts to usable DNA, which was measured by amplifying reference genes present in all nucleated cells. Repertoire TCRs were annotated as SARS-CoV-2-specific by exact matching of V gene, CDR3 amino acid sequence and J gene to a known reactive TCR set. The reference SARS-CoV-2 TCR set came from MIRA and was filtered for enrichment in COVID-19-positive ImmuneCODE repertoires, removing public or cross-reactive TCRs. Using the MIRA antigens, annotated TCRs were further analysed by specific ORF or by position within an ORF. Breadth was defined as annotated unique rearrangements over total unique productive rearrangements; depth was the summed frequency of those rearrangements. TCR breadth was compared between groups using two-sided Wilcoxon rank-sum tests. TCRdb took this table from immuneACCESS and kept in-frame rearrangements with V and J called. Such tables lack part of the clones; where checked against another copy, unresolved V genes explain under half of the gap, and the rest is unexplained. The V and J calls and clone size are taken from that table; D and trimming were inferred from the DNA. Here the sample has under 150,000 clones; around 86% occur a single time. The ten largest account for 4% to 6% of the sample.

Turning to this clone: No antigen is known for it. Base qualities are not provided; no much larger clone lies one nucleotide away.

The time point label here, explained by the study, means: individuals recovered from natural SARS-CoV-2 infection. This sequence was found in a human donor who had recovered from COVID-19. The specimen was peripheral blood, collected after recovery from COVID-19.

In nucleotide form, the sequence is TGTGCCAGCCGAACCGACAGGGGGCGTCGCGAAACTAATGAAAAACTGTTTTTT. Translated, this gives CASRTDRGRRETNEKLFF. The sequence joins TRBV28 to TRBJ1-4; 10 middle bases align to TRBD1. The germline V gene supplies CDR1 MDHEN and CDR2 SYDVKM. V is pruned by 8 bases and J by 1 base, leaving 13 bases of the junction without a gene match. There are 18 amino acids in the CDR3, from cysteine to phenylalanine inclusive. Of all the DNA, just the CDR3 is kept, 54 bases in frame from base 1.